The T cell receptor beta chain described here comes from a study of blood T cell repertoires in COVID-19. Study information: COVID-19 samples from acute and convalescent phases originated in the United States, Italy and Spain. T cells, B-cell-depleted T cells, or PBMCs supplied cDNA or gDNA.

Per the original data handling: Amplification of reference gene primers was used by the study to estimate nucleated cell counts. Clones were sequenced by immunoSEQ multiplex PCR, and TCRdb holds only the in-frame ones, with some missing. V, J and clone size derive from that table, while D and trimming were established from the DNA sequence. The data contain around 94,000 clones, 80% to 85% of them singletons. CDR1 is LNHDA and CDR2 is SQIVND in the germline V gene (reference sequence). V shed 7 bases and J 6 bases; nucleotides not matched to a gene: 12. The CDR3 loop spans 15 amino acids. V gene TRBV19 combines with J gene TRBJ1-1; 9 positions match TRBD1. Sequenced material: peripheral blood. The receptor's source is a man in his sixties with acute or convalescent COVID-19. CDR3 loop: CASTPGIRQGAEAFF. The CDR3 DNA sequence: TGTGCCAGTACCCCGGGAATTCGACAGGGGGCTGAAGCTTTCTTT.